Here is one T cell receptor beta chain with its context. This sample was included in a study of blood T cell repertoires in COVID-19. Across the study: COVID-19 samples from acute and convalescent phases originated in the United States, Italy and Spain. Sources were T cells, B-cell-depleted T cells, or PBMCs; the material itself was cDNA or gDNA.

Participant ages covered roughly 18 to 89 years across 20 to 25 US areas. Participants' reported clinical history set cohort assignment. The repertoire was sequenced with immunoSEQ multiplex PCR; TCRdb's copy has only in-frame clones and lacks some. Of approximately 300,000 clones in the sample, approximately 89% were seen once. Germline V lookup: CDR1 GTSNPN, CDR2 SVGIG (reference sequence). This CDR3 region has 13 residues. Trimming pared 3 bases from V and 6 bases from J, leaving 9 bases between. The rearrangement joins TRBV30 to TRBJ2-6; TRBD1 is a possible D gene (6 bases). The clonotype comes from a woman in her 30s who had recovered from COVID-19. The sequenced sample consisted of PBMCs or T cells enriched from blood (not recorded which). The CDR3 protein is CAWSRDMANVLTF. The CDR3 DNA follows: TGTGCCTGGAGCCGGGACATGGCCAACGTCCTGACTTTC.